This T cell receptor beta chain was identified in a study of human T cells and chemical hapten exposure. About the study: Patients, largely female, had alopecia areata, totalis or universalis.

Study findings and constraints: TCRs exceeding 1 in 1000 frequency stayed unchanged with DPC sensitization. Alopecia in the donors means their immune response may deviate from healthy people's.

Time point: pre-sensitization, week 0. Treatment indicated: therapeutic diphenylcyclopropenone sensitization with weekly scalp DPC. Donors were 18 to 70-year-old alopecia patients suitable for DPC. The CDR3 extends over 15 amino acids. The V gene lost 6 bases and the J gene lost 4 bases, with 15 bases spanning the gap. Germline V gene data show CDR1 as MNHEY and CDR2 as SVGEGT. TCRdb independently ran MiXCR on the RACE reads; one entry per CDR3 protein. The data contain more than 300,000 distinct CDR3 sequences, 4.5% to 5.5% of them singletons. A note on this clonotype: Its antigen remains unknown.

Sequenced here: whole blood, sampled in connection with sensitization to the hapten diphenylcyclopropenone (DPC). This receptor was taken from a woman aged 18-29 years with alopecia areata. Some clones in this sample may be carry-over from other donors' samples. This sequence joins TRBV6-2 or TRBV6-3 and TRBJ2-2, with D perhaps matching TRBD1 or TRBD2 (5 bases each). The CDR3 DNA sequence: TGTGCCAGCAGGTTAGAGGGGAAATCCACCGGGGAGCTGTTTTTT. Residues: CASRLEGKSTGELFF.